Presented here are 26 T cell receptor beta chains from one specimen sequenced in a study of prognosis after radiotherapy for stage I lung cancer. Multiplex PCR, run in two rounds, amplified TCR beta CDR3 from genomic DNA. Primers specific to each TRBV and TRBJ gene drove first-round PCR. TCRdb reprocessed the multiplex PCR reads via MiXCR and lists one record per CDR3 protein. This table holds around 14,000 distinct CDR3 sequences, roughly 29% found once. The specimen was PBMCs, collected before or after stereotactic body radiation therapy (not recorded which). The source is a donor over 45 with non-small cell lung cancer.

At least ten counts were recorded for this clonotype. The chain combines TRBV7-9 with TRBJ1-2; D is perhaps TRBD1 (5 bases). The CDR3 consists of 14 residues. Germline values: CDR1 SEHNR, CDR2 FQNEAQ (reference sequence). V was trimmed by 5 bases and J by 9 bases, leaving 19 bases between them. CDR3 residues: CASSPTTGAARYTF. As DNA, the CDR3 is TGTGCCAGCAGCCCAACAACCGGGGCCGCTCGCTACACCTTC.

This clonotype was seen ten or more times. The chain joins TRBV19 to TRBJ1-2; 7 bases are a match to TRBD1. Germline V gene sequence: CDR1 LNHDA, CDR2 SQIVND (reference sequence). V gave up 5 bases and J gave up 5 bases; unmatched junction bases: 5. This CDR3 contains 13 residues. The CDR3 coding sequence is TGTGCCAGTAGTCACGGGACAGCATATGGCTACACCTTC. It translates to CASSHGTAYGYTF.

In this sample, this clonotype turned up many times. This chain connects TRBV7-6 to TRBJ1-1; D ambiguous. CDR1 is SGHVS and CDR2 is FNYEAQ in the germline V gene. V lost 4 bases, J lost 4 bases, and 13 bases lay in between. This CDR3 has 14 amino acids. CDR3 in amino acids: CASSSPRGSTEAFF. DNA for the CDR3: TGTGCCAGCAGCTCGCCTCGGGGAAGCACTGAAGCTTTCTTT.

This clonotype appeared many times. The V and J genes are TRBV20-1 and TRBJ2-1, with D unresolved. V dropped 6 bases and J dropped 1 base, with 25 bases sitting between them. CDR3 size: 18 residues. Germline V gene data show CDR1 as DFQATT and CDR2 as SNEGSKA (reference sequence). The CDR3 spells CSADTPLARLLSYNEQFF. For the CDR3, the DNA is TGCAGTGCGGATACGCCATTAGCCCGCCTTTTATCCTACAATGAGCAGTTCTTC.

This clonotype was detected ten times or more. J is TRBJ1-1 and V is TRBV28; TRBD1 matches 10 bases. From germline, CDR1 is MDHEN and CDR2 SYDVKM. The V segment lost 8 bases and the J segment 11 bases; nucleotides outside the gene matches: 8. This CDR3 spans 12 amino acids. The CDR3, as DNA: TGTGCCAGCGGCGCGGACAGGGGGTATGCTTTCTTT. Translation: CASGADRGYAFF.

This clonotype was seen many times. This chain uses TRBV6-1 with TRBJ2-5; maybe TRBD1 (5 bases). V lost 1 base, J lost 2 bases, and 11 bases lay in between. CDR1 is MNHNS and CDR2 is SASEGT in the germline V gene. The CDR3 has 15 residues. The CDR3 coding sequence is TGTGCCAGCAGTGAAGGGGGCCGCGGACAAGAGACCCAGTACTTC. It yields the protein CASSEGGRGQETQYF.

This clonotype has ten or more counts. The CDR3 DNA sequence: TGCAGTGCTCTAGACAGGGAAAATCGGAACACCGGGGAGCTGTTTTTT. Protein: CSALDRENRNTGELFF. The V gene is TRBV20-1, the J gene TRBJ2-2; 7 positions match TRBD1. The CDR3 runs 16 residues. Germline CDR1 is DFQATT and CDR2 is SNEGSKA (reference sequence). With 5 bases clipped from V and 1 base from J, the junction kept 10 bases outside the gene matches.

By proportion, this clonotype is medium-sized. The J gene is TRBJ2-7, the V gene TRBV6-1, with TRBD1 as a possible D gene (6 bases). The germline gives CDR1 MNHNS, CDR2 SASEGT. The CDR3 totals 16 residues. The V gene lost 1 base and the J gene lost 0 bases, with 13 bases spanning the gap. CDR3 sequence: CASSEDGQRPSYEQYF. Written as DNA, the CDR3 is TGTGCCAGCAGTGAAGATGGACAGAGGCCCTCCTACGAGCAGTACTTC.

This clonotype is deemed large. This chain joins TRBV6-2 or TRBV6-3 and TRBJ2-1, with 16 bases matching TRBD2. CDR3 length equals 18 residues. After removal of 7 bases from V and 2 bases from J, the junction contained 8 bases not matched to a gene. Germline CDR1 reads MNHEY; CDR2 reads SVGEGT. CDR3 sequence (DNA): TGTGCCAGCATTCAGTCGGGGACTAGCGGGAGGGCCTACAATGAGCAGTTCTTC. Protein: CASIQSGTSGRAYNEQFF.

This clonotype was counted at least ten times. V gene TRBV5-1 combines with J gene TRBJ2-1; D is unresolved. Germline V gene sequence: CDR1 SGHRS, CDR2 YFSETQ. This CDR3 spans 16 amino acids. V was pared by 9 bases and J by 0 bases, with 19 bases between. Written as DNA, the CDR3 is TGCGCCACCGGGCAACTGGAGACCGGCTCCTACAATGAGCAGTTCTTC. This encodes CATGQLETGSYNEQFF.

About this clonotype itself: A single base is all that separates this from a far larger clone, so a read error is likely. The chain links TRBV6-4 to TRBJ2-1; the D is unclear. The CDR3 runs 13 residues. Looked up from germline, CDR1 is MRHNA and CDR2 is SNTAGT. The CDR3 sequence: CASSLSKNHEQSF. The CDR3 coding sequence is TGTGCCAGCAGCTTATCTAAAAACCATGAGCAGTCCTTC.

In its sample, this clonotype ranks as medium-sized. The chain couples TRBV28 to TRBJ2-7, with D unresolved. This CDR3 contains 16 residues. Germline lookup yields CDR1 MDHEN and CDR2 SYDVKM. V was cut by 2 bases and J by 0 bases, with 14 bases left in between. The CDR3 loop is CASSLKLTLPSYEQYF. The CDR3 DNA follows: TGTGCCAGCAGTTTAAAACTCACTCTGCCCTCCTACGAGCAGTACTTC.

Regarding this clonotype: At one boundary the junction diverges from the germline segment, which might be a read error. The rearrangement joins TRBV20-1 to TRBJ1-5; no reliable D call. Germline V gene lookup returns CDR1 DFQATT and CDR2 SNEGSKA (reference sequence). The CDR3 has 13 amino acids. The CDR3 region has the DNA TGCAGTGCTAGAGGGGGTCTCGATCAGCCTCAGCATTTT. Its protein product is CSARGGLDQPQHF.

This clonotype was seen repeatedly, ten times or more. The chain uses TRBV28 and TRBJ1-2; 9 nucleotides align to TRBD1. V was clipped by 6 bases and J by 8 bases; unmatched bases: 7. In germline, CDR1 is MDHEN, CDR2 SYDVKM. The CDR3 is made up of 13 amino acids. The CDR3 sequence: CASSPGQGGGYTF. Here the CDR3 DNA reads TGTGCCAGCAGCCCGGGACAGGGAGGAGGCTACACCTTC.

On this clonotype itself: The junction departs from the called germline gene at one end, perhaps through a read error. The chain uses TRBV19 and TRBJ1-1; D not certain. The CDR3 runs 15 residues. CDR1 and CDR2 (germline): LNHDA, SQIVND (reference sequence). The CDR3 here is CASSGVSFVNTEALF. For the CDR3, the DNA is TGTGCCAGTAGTGGGGTGTCTTTTGTCAACACTGAAGCTCTCTTT.

This clonotype was picked up many times. The chain combines TRBV6-5 with TRBJ2-3; TRBD2 aligns across 7 bases. Germline CDR1 MNHEY, CDR2 SVGAGI. V dropped 2 bases and J dropped 4; count of bases not matched to a gene: 6. There are 15 residues in the CDR3. CDR3 nucleotides: TGTGCCAGCAGTTACGAGCGGGAAAGCTCAGATACGCAGTATTTT. The encoded protein is CASSYERESSDTQYF.

This clonotype occurred many times. V usage is TRBV6-5 and J usage is TRBJ2-7, with D perhaps given as TRBD1 or TRBD2 (6 bases each). Germline assignment: CDR1 MNHEY and CDR2 SVGAGI. There are 15 residues in the CDR3. Deletions cut 0 bases from V and 7 bases from J, with 16 bases between. CDR3 sequence reads: CASSYSFPGAIEQYF. In DNA form, the CDR3 reads TGTGCCAGCAGTTACTCTTTTCCGGGGGCTATTGAGCAGTACTTC.

This clonotype qualifies as medium-sized (0.01 to 0.1%). The chain recombines TRBV6-9 with TRBJ1-1, with a possible D match to TRBD1 (6 bases). The CDR3 length is 14 residues. Deletions cut 3 bases from V and 3 bases from J, with 11 bases between. Germline values: CDR1 MNHGY, CDR2 SVAAGI. The CDR3 sequence: CASSYWYRDTEAFF. The CDR3 nucleotides are TGTGCCAGCAGTTACTGGTACAGGGACACTGAAGCTTTCTTT.

In this sample, this clonotype turned up many times. The V call is TRBV10-3, the J call TRBJ2-7; D is perhaps TRBD1 (5 bases). The CDR3 length is 13 residues. V was trimmed by 4 bases and J by 5 bases, leaving 12 bases between them. Germline V gene sequence: CDR1 ENHRY, CDR2 SYGVKD. The CDR3 DNA is TGTGCCATCAGTGGGCAGGGTTTGAACGAGCAGTACTTC. Translated, it gives CAISGQGLNEQYF.

This clonotype is judged medium-sized (0.01 to 0.1%). The chain links TRBV28 to TRBJ2-4, with 7 bases matching TRBD1. The DNA end is a closer match to TRBJ2-1, so the J assignment may be wrong. The length of the CDR3 is 14 residues. The germline V gene encodes CDR1 MDHEN and CDR2 SYDVKM. The CDR3 DNA is TGTGCCAGCAGTACAAACAGGGGTCGGAATGAGCAGTTCTTC. This sequence encodes CASSTNRGRNEQFF.

In regard to this clonotype: A far larger clone lies a single base away; this is likely a read error. V usage is TRBV6-8 and J usage is TRBJ2-1; the match to TRBD2 covers 9 bases. The V and J ends lost 7 bases and 0 bases, in that order; junction bases with no gene match: 10. Looked up from germline, CDR1 is MNHGY and CDR2 is SAAAGT. The CDR3 has 17 amino acids. The CDR3 DNA is TGTGCCAGCAAGGAGACTAGCGGACGAGTCTCCTACAATGAGCAGTTCTTC. Translation: CASKETSGRVSYNEQFF.

This clonotype was seen ten or more times. V usage is TRBV20-1 and J usage is TRBJ2-1, with D possibly matching TRBD2 (5 bases). Trimming removed 0 bases at V and 3 bases at J, with 12 bases between. The CDR3 covers 15 residues. Germline values: CDR1 DFQATT, CDR2 SNEGSKA (reference sequence). The CDR3 bases are TGCAGTGCTAGAGATTTCACTAGGAACTACAATGAGCAGTTCTTC. As protein: CSARDFTRNYNEQFF.

The chain employs TRBV6-2 or TRBV6-3 and TRBJ2-1, with a weak D call TRBD1 (5 bases). V was cut by 5 bases and J by 7 bases, with 15 bases left in between. This CDR3 comprises 14 residues. CDR1 and CDR2 (germline): MNHEY, SVGEGT. The CDR3 nucleotides are TGTGCCAGCAGTGCCCAAGGGGATGGGAATGAGCAGTTCTTC. It codes for CASSAQGDGNEQFF.

By share of the sample, this clonotype is medium-sized. The chain employs TRBV6-1 and TRBJ2-7, with D possibly matching TRBD2 (6 bases). The CDR3 loop spans 15 amino acids. Germline V lookup: CDR1 MNHNS, CDR2 SASEGT. Trimming took off 8 bases at V and 1 base at J, with 18 bases between the two ends. CDR3 bases: TGTGCCAGCCAGAGTCTGGGAGGACCTTCCTACGAGCAGTACTTC. Its translation is CASQSLGGPSYEQYF.

Details on this clonotype: At one end the junction does not follow the germline gene, possibly because of a read error. The chain uses TRBV6-1 and TRBJ1-2, with D uncertain. The CDR3 totals 15 residues. The V gene's germline CDR1 is MNHNS and CDR2 SASEGT. This CDR3 reads CVSSAPNLLHYGYTF. CDR3 in DNA: TGTGTCAGCAGTGCACCGAACCTTCTCCACTATGGCTACACCTTC.

As concerns this clonotype: A far larger clone is a single base away, which makes a read error likely. The chain couples TRBV6-4 to TRBJ1-5; D call uncertain. The CDR3 totals 15 residues. Germline V gene data show CDR1 as MRHNA and CDR2 as SNTAGT. The CDR3 nucleotides are TGTGCCAGCAGTGTGGGCAGGACGAGCAATCAGCGCCAGCATTTT. Its translation is CASSVGRTSNQRQHF.